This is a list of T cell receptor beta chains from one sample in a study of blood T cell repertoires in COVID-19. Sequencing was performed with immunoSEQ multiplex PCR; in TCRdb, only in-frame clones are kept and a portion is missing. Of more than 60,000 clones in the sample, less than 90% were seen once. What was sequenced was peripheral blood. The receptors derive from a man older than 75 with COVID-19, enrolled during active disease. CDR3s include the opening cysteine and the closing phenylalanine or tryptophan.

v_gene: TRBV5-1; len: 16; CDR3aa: CASSSQGAQWTGELFF
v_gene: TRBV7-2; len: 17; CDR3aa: CASSPRGKRGYTDTQYF
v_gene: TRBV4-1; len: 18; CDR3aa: CASSQDPGQGSLYNEQFF
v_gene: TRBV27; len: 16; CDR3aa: CASSLIRSRSYNEQFF
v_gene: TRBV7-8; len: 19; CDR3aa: CASSSATNPRGMAGNTIYF
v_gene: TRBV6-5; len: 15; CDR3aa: CASSYSVLLNQPQHF
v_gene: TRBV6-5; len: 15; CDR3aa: CASSYSITSDQPQHF
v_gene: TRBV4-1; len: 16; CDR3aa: CASSRLAGAEANEQFF
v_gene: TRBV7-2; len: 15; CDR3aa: CASSQGLGTQETQYF
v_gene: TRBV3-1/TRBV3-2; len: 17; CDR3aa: CASSQSERRGGVDEQYF
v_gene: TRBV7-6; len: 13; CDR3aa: CASRKGQNQPQHF
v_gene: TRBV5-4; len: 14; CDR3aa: CASSLASSSYEQYF
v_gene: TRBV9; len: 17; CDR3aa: CASSVADRVTETDTQYF
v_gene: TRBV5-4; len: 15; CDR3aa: CASSLNLAATDTQYF
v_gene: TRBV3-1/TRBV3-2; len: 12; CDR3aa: CASSQTGVPLHF
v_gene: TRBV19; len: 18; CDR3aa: CASSMGDRDPKVTDTQYF
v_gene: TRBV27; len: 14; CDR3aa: CASSLDRGRQPQHF
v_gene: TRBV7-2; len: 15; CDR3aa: CASSVRRGASGELFF
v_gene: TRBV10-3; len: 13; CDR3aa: CAIVDRDGNTIYF
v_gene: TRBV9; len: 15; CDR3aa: CASSLQTGTNTEAFF
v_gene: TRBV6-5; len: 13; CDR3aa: CASRRGHGSEQYF
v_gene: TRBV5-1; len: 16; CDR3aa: CASNPDSGTGRTEAFF
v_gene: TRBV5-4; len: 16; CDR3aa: CASSLGGASGQETQYF
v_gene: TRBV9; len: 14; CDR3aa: CASSPGQGLSPLHF
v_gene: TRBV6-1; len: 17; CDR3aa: CASSALLGRGGTDTQYF
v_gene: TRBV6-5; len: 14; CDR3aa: CASGGTGSNYGYTF
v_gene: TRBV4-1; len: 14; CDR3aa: CASSRGRTNQPQHF
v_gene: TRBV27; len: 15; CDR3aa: CASRGHRHVDYGYTF
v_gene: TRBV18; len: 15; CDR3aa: CASSRRTGEGSGYTF
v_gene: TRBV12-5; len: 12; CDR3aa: CASGVGGYGYTF
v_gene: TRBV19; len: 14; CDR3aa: CASSLQGAYQPQHF
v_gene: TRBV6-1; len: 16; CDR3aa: CASSDQYRGRTGELFF
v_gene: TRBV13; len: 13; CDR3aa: CASSPARGGEQYF
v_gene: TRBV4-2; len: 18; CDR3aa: CASSQGSGGAASTDTQYF
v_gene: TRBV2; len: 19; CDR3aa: CASSWWGQGTGIGNQPQHF
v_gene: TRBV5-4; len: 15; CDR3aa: CASSLEAGALYGYTF
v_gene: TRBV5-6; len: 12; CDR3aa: CASSLGFVEQFF
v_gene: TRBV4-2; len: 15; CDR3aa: CASSQDRSGAIPQHF
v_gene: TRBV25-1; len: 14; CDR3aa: CASSEPGVWSPLHF
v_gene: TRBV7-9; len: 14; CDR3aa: CASSLATGNQPQHF
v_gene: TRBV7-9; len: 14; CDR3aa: CASSLEAGGYEQYF
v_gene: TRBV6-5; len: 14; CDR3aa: CASSYGQGREKLFF
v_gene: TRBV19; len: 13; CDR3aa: CASSTGKVQPQHF
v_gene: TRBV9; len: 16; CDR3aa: CASSGTGTSRTDTQYF
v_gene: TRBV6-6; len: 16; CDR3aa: CASSYSRQGGNTEAFF
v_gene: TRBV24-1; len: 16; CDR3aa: CATSEPSGGQVDTQYF
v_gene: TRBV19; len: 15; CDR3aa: CASSMGDGANYEQYF
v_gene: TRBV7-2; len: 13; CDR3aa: CASSLTRNTEAFF